This TCR beta chain was documented in a study of T cell responses to AZD1222 COVID-19 vaccine. Assay used: immunoSEQ multiplex PCR; TCRdb lists only in-frame clones, some missing. The table records approximately 100,000 clones, approximately 92% of them present only once. Worth noting for this clone: Its target is unknown.

Regarding the study as a whole: The reported proportion of spike-specific TCRs targeting unmutated variant regions was nearly half. Clonal diversity was possibly underestimated; the donors were predominantly white British and more often female. Distributed over spike, vaccine-associated CD4 TCRs predominated at 160-218 and 743-854.

CDR3 length equals 19 residues. After removal of 0 bases from V and 0 bases from J, the junction contained 7 bases not matched to a gene. Germline V gene lookup returns CDR1 SGHDT and CDR2 YYEEEE. This sequence was found in an adult in good health. J is TRBJ2-1 and V is TRBV5-6; 12 bases are a match to TRBD2. The sequenced sample was peripheral blood, obtained on day 0 of AZD1222 vaccination. DNA for the CDR3: TGTGCCAGCAGCTTGGTTTGGCTAGCGGGAGGGAGCTCCTACAATGAGCAGTTCTTC. Protein product: CASSLVWLAGGSSYNEQFF. The full variable domain, rest sourced from reference TRBV5-6 and TRBJ2-1, is DAGVTQSPTHLIKTRGQQVTLRCSPKSGHDTVSWYQQALGQGPQFIFQYYEEEERQRGNFPDRFSGHQFPNYSSELNVNALLLGDSALYLCASSLVWLAGGSSYNEQFFGPGTRLTVL.